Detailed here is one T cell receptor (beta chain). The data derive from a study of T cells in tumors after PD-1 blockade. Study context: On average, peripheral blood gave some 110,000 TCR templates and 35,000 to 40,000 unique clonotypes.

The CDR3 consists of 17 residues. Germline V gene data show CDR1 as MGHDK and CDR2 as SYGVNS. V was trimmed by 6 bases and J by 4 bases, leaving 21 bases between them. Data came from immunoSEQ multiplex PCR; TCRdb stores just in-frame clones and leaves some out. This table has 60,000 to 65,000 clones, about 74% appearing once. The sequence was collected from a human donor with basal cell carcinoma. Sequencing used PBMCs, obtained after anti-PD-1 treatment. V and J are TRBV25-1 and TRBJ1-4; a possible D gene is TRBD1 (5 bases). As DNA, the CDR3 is TGTGCCAGCAGCTCGACGGAGGCAGGGTTTCGTAATGAAAAACTGTTTTTT. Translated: CASSSTEAGFRNEKLFF.